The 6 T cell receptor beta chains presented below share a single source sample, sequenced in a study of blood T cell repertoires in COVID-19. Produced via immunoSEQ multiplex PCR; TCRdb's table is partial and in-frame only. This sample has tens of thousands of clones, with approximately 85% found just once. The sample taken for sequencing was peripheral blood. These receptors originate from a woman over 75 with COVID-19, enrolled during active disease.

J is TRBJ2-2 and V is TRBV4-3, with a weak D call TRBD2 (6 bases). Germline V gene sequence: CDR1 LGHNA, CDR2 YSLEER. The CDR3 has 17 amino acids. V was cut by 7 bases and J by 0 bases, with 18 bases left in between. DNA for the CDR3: TGCGCCAGCACTAATTTGGCCGGGACTGCGAACACCGGGGAGCTGTTTTTT. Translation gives CASTNLAGTANTGELFF.

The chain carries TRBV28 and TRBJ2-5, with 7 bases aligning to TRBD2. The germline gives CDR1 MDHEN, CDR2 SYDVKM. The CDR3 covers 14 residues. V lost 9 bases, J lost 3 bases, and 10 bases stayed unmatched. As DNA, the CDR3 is TGTGCCAGGTACGGGCTGGGAGGGAAAGAGACCCAGTACTTC. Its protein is CARYGLGGKETQYF.

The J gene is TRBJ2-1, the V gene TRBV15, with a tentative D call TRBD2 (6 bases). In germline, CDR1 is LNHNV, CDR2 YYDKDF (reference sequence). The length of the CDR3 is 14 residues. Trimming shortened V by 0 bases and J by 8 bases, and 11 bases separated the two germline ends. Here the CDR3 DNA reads TGTGCCACCAGCAGAGATACTAGCTCGCATGAGCAGTTCTTC. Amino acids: CATSRDTSSHEQFF.

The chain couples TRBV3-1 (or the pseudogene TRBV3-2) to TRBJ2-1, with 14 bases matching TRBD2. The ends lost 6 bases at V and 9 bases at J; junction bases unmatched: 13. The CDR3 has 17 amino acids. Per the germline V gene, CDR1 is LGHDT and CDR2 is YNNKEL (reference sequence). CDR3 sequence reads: CASSLFLTSGGEGEQFF. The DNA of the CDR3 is TGTGCCAGCAGTCTATTCTTGACTAGCGGGGGGGAGGGTGAGCAGTTCTTC.

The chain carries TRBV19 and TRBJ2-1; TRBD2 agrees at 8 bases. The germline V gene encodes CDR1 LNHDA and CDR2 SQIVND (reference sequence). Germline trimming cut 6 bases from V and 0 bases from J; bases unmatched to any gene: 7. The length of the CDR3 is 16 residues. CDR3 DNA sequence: TGTGCCAGTAGGCAAAGACTAGCGCGCTCCTACAATGAGCAGTTCTTC. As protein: CASRQRLARSYNEQFF.

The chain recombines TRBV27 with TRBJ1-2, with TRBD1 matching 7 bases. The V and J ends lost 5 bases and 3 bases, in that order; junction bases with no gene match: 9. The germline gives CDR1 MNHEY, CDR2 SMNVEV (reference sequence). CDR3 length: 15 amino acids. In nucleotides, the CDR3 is TGTGCCAGCAGTCCCCGGACAGGAATATACTATGGCTACACCTTC. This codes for CASSPRTGIYYGYTF.